Sequencing of this TCR beta chain was carried out in a study of Graves' ophthalmopathy and Graves' hyperthyroidism. At the level of the study: Peripheral blood sampling occurred at initial diagnosis, before any treatment.

Amplified material comprised TCR beta CDR3 regions derived from RNA transcripts. Scientists carried out first-round RT-PCR using HTBI primers and then a second-round multiplex PCR. Each CDR3 protein is one row after TCRdb ran MiXCR on the multiplex PCR reads. The table lists more than 300,000 distinct CDR3 sequences, 15% of them singletons. What supplied the PBMCs was roughly 11 ml of fresh peripheral blood. The CDR3 runs to 15 residues. Trimming shortened V by 0 bases and J by 3 bases, and 12 bases separated the two germline ends. Germline V gene sequence: CDR1 MGHRA, CDR2 YSYEKL. The V call is TRBV4-1, the J call TRBJ2-7; D gene ambiguous. This TCR came from a woman aged 18 to 35 with stable Graves' hyperthyroidism. Sequences were obtained from peripheral blood. Here the CDR3 DNA reads TGCGCCAGCAGCCAAGAAGGCCAGGTTCTCTACGAGCAGTACTTC. Encoded protein: CASSQEGQVLYEQYF.